Listed here are 30 T cell receptor beta chains from one sample, sequenced in a study of T cells expressing NK-cell markers. Following a re-call of the 5' RACE reads, TCRdb has one entry per CDR3 protein and lacks DNA. The specimen's table records about 550,000 distinct CDR3 sequences. What was sequenced was blood T cells: a sorted CD56 or NKG2C T cell subset, CD4+ or CD8+ T cells, or bulk PBMC T cells (not recorded which). Receptor source: a man younger than 35 in good health.

The V gene is TRBV12-3 or TRBV12-4, the J gene TRBJ2-1. The CDR3 has 11 amino acids. CDR3 region: CASSLTQKQFF.

The V and J genes are TRBV5-5 and TRBJ1-1; TCRdb calls TRBD1, which cannot be checked without DNA. Germline V lookup: CDR1 SGHKS, CDR2 YYEKEE (reference sequence). The CDR3 sequence is 14 residues long. CDR3 protein: CASSFGQGDVEAFF.

The chain has TRBV5-6 and TRBJ2-2; TCRdb designates TRBD1, a call that cannot be tested without DNA. CDR1 is SGHDT and CDR2 is YYEEEE in the germline V gene. The CDR3 loop spans 17 amino acids. This CDR3 reads CASSFSWDRGFAGELFF.

The J gene is TRBJ2-3, the V gene TRBV24-1; with no DNA, the TCRdb D assignment of TRBD1 cannot be verified. Germline V gene sequence: CDR1 KGHDR, CDR2 SFDVKD. There are 17 residues in the CDR3. The CDR3 protein is CATSEGKTFRVIDTQYF.

The V gene is TRBV9, the J gene TRBJ2-2; TCRdb returns TRBD1, unconfirmable since there is no DNA. The CDR3 sequence is 16 residues long. Germline V gives CDR1 SGDLS, CDR2 YYNGEE. Here the CDR3 reads CASSDPVGLDTGELFF.

The chain joins TRBV28 to TRBJ1-2; TCRdb picks TRBD1, but there is no DNA to check that call. Germline V CDR1 and CDR2: MDHEN, SYDVKM. The CDR3 is 15 amino acids. The CDR3 sequence: CASSSPGTGDHGYTF.

This CDR3 reads CASSVSSGSGYEQFF. The rearrangement joins TRBV9 to TRBJ2-1; TCRdb returns TRBD2, unconfirmable since there is no DNA. This CDR3 has 15 amino acids. Germline V gene data show CDR1 as SGDLS and CDR2 as YYNGEE.

The chain combines TRBV29-1 with TRBJ2-3; TCRdb outputs TRBD1, but without DNA this stays unchecked. This CDR3 contains 14 residues. Germline CDR1 reads SQVTM; CDR2 reads ANQGSEA. The CDR3 region is CSGKKRTGNSGEYF.

CDR3: CSASIWQGAEKLFF. The gene calls are TRBV20-1 and TRBJ1-4; TCRdb lists TRBD1, though no DNA is available to test this call. This CDR3 is 14 amino acids long. CDR1 is DFQATT, CDR2 SNEGSKA, per germline (reference sequence).

The rearrangement uses TRBV20-1 and TRBJ2-1; the D call from TCRdb, TRBD2, cannot be confirmed without DNA. The CDR3 is made up of 11 amino acids. Germline CDR1 is DFQATT and CDR2 is SNEGSKA (reference sequence). The CDR3 sequence is CSAAVGDSGFF.

The gene calls are TRBV7-7 and TRBJ2-1; there is no DNA to check the TCRdb D call of TRBD2. This CDR3 contains 20 residues. CDR1 SSHAT and CDR2 FNYEAQ come from the germline V gene (reference sequence). CDR3 sequence: CASSLAPAELPAGGYNEQFF.

The V gene is TRBV5-1, the J gene TRBJ1-4; TCRdb outputs TRBD1, but without DNA this stays unchecked. From germline, CDR1 is SGHRS and CDR2 YFSETQ. The CDR3 has 16 residues. CDR3 region: CASSERDRNKNEKLFF. Looking up the rest from reference TRBV5-1 and TRBJ1-4 gives the full variable domain: KAGVTQTPRYLIKTRGQQVTLSCSPISGHRSVSWYQQTPGQGLQFLFEYFSETQRNKGNFPGRFSGRQFSNSRSEMNVSTLELGDSALYLCASSERDRNKNEKLFFGSGTQLSVL.

The chain links TRBV4-2 to TRBJ2-7; TCRdb's D gene call, TRBD2, goes unchecked for lack of DNA. The CDR3 runs 14 residues. CDR1 is LGHNA, CDR2 YNFKEQ, per germline. The chain's CDR3 is CASSQPSGPDEQYF.

This chain uses TRBV19 with TRBJ2-5; TCRdb's D call of TRBD1 is untestable without DNA. CDR3 length: 15 residues. The germline CDR1 and CDR2 sequences are LNHDA and SQIVND (reference sequence). CDR3 sequence reads: CASSIGVQGVETQYF.

The chain carries TRBV5-1 and TRBJ1-2. The CDR3 runs 12 residues. Germline lookup yields CDR1 SGHRS and CDR2 YFSETQ. The CDR3 sequence: CASSLDRPGYTF.

The chain couples TRBV12-3 or TRBV12-4 to TRBJ1-1. This CDR3 is 14 amino acids long. CDR3 residues: CASTRGTSPTEAFF.

The V call is TRBV6-1, the J call TRBJ2-1; without DNA, the TCRdb call of TRBD2 cannot be checked. Per germline, CDR1 MNHNS and CDR2 SASEGT. This CDR3 is built from 15 residues. The CDR3: CASSPGWRGSNEQFF.

V is TRBV3-1 and J is TRBJ2-1; TCRdb picks TRBD1, but there is no DNA to check that call. Germline V gene data show CDR1 as LGHDT and CDR2 as YNNKEL (reference sequence). The CDR3 is 16 residues long. The CDR3 reads CASSDPGAGSYNEQFF.

This chain links TRBV15 with TRBJ2-2; TCRdb's assignment of TRBD2 cannot be checked, as there is no DNA. Germline V gene lookup returns CDR1 LNHNV and CDR2 YYDKDF (reference sequence). The CDR3 is made up of 15 amino acids. CDR3 sequence: CATSREASGAGELFF.

The V call is TRBV7-9, the J call TRBJ2-4; TCRdb lists TRBD1, though no DNA is available to test this call. The CDR3 is 15 amino acids. From germline, CDR1 is SEHNR and CDR2 FQNEAQ (reference sequence). The CDR3 reads CASSGVTGSKNIQYF. The full variable domain, in which reference TRBV7-9 and TRBJ2-4 provide the parts outside the CDR3, is DTGVSQNPRHKITKRGQNVTFRCDPISEHNRLYWYRQTLGQGPEFLTYFQNEAQLEKSRLLSDRFSAERPKGSFSTLEIQRTEQGDSAMYLCASSGVTGSKNIQYFGAGTRLSVL.

This sequence joins TRBV6-1 and TRBJ1-1. The CDR3 extends over 13 amino acids. Germline V gives CDR1 MNHNS, CDR2 SASEGT. Here the CDR3 reads CASSRPGTSEAFF.

The chain links TRBV14 to TRBJ2-1; checking the TCRdb D call of TRBD1 is not possible without DNA. Germline CDR1 and CDR2: SGHDN and FVKESK. This CDR3 contains 17 residues. The CDR3 sequence is CASSPLGQVGVVSEQFF.

The chain uses TRBV19 and TRBJ1-1; TCRdb lists TRBD1, though no DNA is available to test this call. Germline V CDR1 and CDR2: LNHDA, SQIVND (reference sequence). This CDR3 comprises 16 residues. The CDR3 is CASSPGNRAVNTEAFF.

The V gene is TRBV5-1, the J gene TRBJ1-1; the TCRdb call, TRBD1, lacks DNA for checking. Germline lookup yields CDR1 SGHRS and CDR2 YFSETQ. The CDR3 consists of 15 residues. The CDR3 is CASSLDPGKVTEAFF. Using reference TRBV5-1 and TRBJ1-1 for the parts outside the CDR3, the full variable domain is KAGVTQTPRYLIKTRGQQVTLSCSPISGHRSVSWYQQTPGQGLQFLFEYFSETQRNKGNFPGRFSGRQFSNSRSEMNVSTLELGDSALYLCASSLDPGKVTEAFFGQGTRLTVV.

The chain carries TRBV6-1 and TRBJ2-7; without DNA, the TCRdb call of TRBD1 cannot be checked. The length of the CDR3 is 15 residues. Germline V lookup: CDR1 MNHNS, CDR2 SASEGT. The CDR3 sequence is CASSTSGTGYLEQYF.

The chain joins TRBV5-1 to TRBJ2-1; TCRdb returns TRBD2, unconfirmable since there is no DNA. The CDR3 runs 18 residues. Germline V gene sequence: CDR1 SGHRS, CDR2 YFSETQ. The CDR3 loop reads CASSLGASSGSADNEQFF. Full variable domain (remainder filled in from reference TRBV5-1 and TRBJ2-1): KAGVTQTPRYLIKTRGQQVTLSCSPISGHRSVSWYQQTPGQGLQFLFEYFSETQRNKGNFPGRFSGRQFSNSRSEMNVSTLELGDSALYLCASSLGASSGSADNEQFFGPGTRLTVL.

The V and J genes are TRBV5-1 and TRBJ2-3; the D gene TCRdb calls, TRBD1, cannot be checked with no DNA. This CDR3 is 17 amino acids long. Germline values: CDR1 SGHRS, CDR2 YFSETQ. The CDR3 loop is CASSLSNPGTGGNTQYF.

This chain connects TRBV6-5 to TRBJ1-6. CDR3 length equals 16 residues. Germline V gene lookup returns CDR1 MNHEY and CDR2 SVGAGI. CDR3 loop: CASSYSPGNRNSPLHF.

This chain links TRBV29-1 with TRBJ2-5; TCRdb calls TRBD2, which cannot be checked without DNA. CDR3 length: 14 amino acids. Looked up from germline, CDR1 is SQVTM and CDR2 is ANQGSEA. The CDR3: CSVRLAGGPETQYF.

The genes are TRBV5-1 and TRBJ1-3; TCRdb designates TRBD1, a call that cannot be tested without DNA. The length of the CDR3 is 15 residues. Germline V CDR1 and CDR2: SGHRS, YFSETQ. This CDR3 reads CASSLAQGTGNTIYF.